The T cell receptor beta chain under discussion was sequenced for a study of blood T cell repertoires in COVID-19. Study context: Sample material is recorded as cDNA or gDNA derived from T cells, B-cell-depleted T cells, or PBMCs.

This clone showed up just once. Methods used by the authors: Nucleated cell number was recorded as an estimate derived from reference gene primer amplification. Clones were read by immunoSEQ multiplex PCR, and TCRdb kept only the in-frame ones, dropping some. The DNA was the basis for D and trimming; V, J and clone size are from that table. The sample shows 35,000 to 50,000 clones, 70% to 90% of them seen only once. This CDR3 comprises 12 residues. With 7 bases clipped from V and 12 bases from J, the junction kept 7 bases outside the gene matches. CDR1 is SGDLS and CDR2 is YYNGEE in the germline V gene.

This chain uses TRBV9 with TRBJ2-3; 11 bases are a match to TRBD2. The sequencing sample was made of peripheral blood. The sequence was obtained from a human donor in a cohort sampled during active COVID-19. CDR3: CASRTSGRQQYF. In DNA, the CDR3 is TGTGCCAGCCGGACTAGCGGGCGCCAACAGTATTTT.